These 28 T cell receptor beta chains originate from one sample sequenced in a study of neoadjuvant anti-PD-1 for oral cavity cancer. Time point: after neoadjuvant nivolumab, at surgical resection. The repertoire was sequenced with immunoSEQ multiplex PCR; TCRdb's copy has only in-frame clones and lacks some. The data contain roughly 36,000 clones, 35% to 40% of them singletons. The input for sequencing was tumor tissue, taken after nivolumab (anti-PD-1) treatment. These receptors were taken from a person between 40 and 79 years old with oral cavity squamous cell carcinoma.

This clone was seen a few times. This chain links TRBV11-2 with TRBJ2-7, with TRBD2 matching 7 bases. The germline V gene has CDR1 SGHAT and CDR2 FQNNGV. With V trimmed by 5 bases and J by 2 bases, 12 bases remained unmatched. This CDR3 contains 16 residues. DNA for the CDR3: TGTGCCAGCAGCCCGATACGCGGGAGAGGGCCCTACGAGCAGTACTTC. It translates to CASSPIRGRGPYEQYF.

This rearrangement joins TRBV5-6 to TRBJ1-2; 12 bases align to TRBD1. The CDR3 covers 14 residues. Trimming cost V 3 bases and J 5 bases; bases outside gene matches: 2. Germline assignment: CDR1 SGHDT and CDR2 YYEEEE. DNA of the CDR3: TGTGCCAGCAGCTGGGACAGGGGGCAATATGGCTACACCTTC. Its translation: CASSWDRGQYGYTF.

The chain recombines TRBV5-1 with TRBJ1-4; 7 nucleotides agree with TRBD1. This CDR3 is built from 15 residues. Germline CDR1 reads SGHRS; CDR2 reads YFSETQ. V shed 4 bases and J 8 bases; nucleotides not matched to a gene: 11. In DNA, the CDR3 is TGCGCCAGCAGCGACTCAGGGGGAGTAGAAGAAAAACTGTTTTTT. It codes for CASSDSGGVEEKLFF.

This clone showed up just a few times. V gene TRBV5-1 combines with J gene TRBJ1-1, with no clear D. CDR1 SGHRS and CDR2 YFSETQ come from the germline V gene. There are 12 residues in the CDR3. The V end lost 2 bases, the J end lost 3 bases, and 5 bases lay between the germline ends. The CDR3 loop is CASSFEDTEAFF. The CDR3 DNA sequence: TGCGCCAGCAGCTTTGAGGACACTGAAGCTTTCTTT.

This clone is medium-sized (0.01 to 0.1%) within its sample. The CDR3 is CASSEDRGNYGYTF. The CDR3 nucleotides are TGCGCCAGCAGTGAGGACAGGGGCAACTATGGCTACACCTTC. The rearrangement uses TRBV10-2 and TRBJ1-2; 8 nucleotides align to TRBD1. In germline, CDR1 is WSHSY, CDR2 SAAADI. V lost 2 bases and J lost 2; bases outside the gene matches: 1. The CDR3 loop spans 14 amino acids.

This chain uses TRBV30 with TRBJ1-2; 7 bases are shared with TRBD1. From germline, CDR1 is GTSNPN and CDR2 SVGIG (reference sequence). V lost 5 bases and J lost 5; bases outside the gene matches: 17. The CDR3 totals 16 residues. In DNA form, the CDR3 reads TGTGCCTGGGAGAGGAAGGGGGCGGCCACGATATATGGCTACACCTTC. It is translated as CAWERKGAATIYGYTF.

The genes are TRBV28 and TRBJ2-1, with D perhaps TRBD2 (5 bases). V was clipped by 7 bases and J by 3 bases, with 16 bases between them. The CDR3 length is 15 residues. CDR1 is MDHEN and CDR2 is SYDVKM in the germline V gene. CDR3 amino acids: CASKPSNLGYNEQFF. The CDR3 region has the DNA TGTGCCAGCAAGCCTAGCAATCTGGGCTACAATGAGCAGTTCTTC.

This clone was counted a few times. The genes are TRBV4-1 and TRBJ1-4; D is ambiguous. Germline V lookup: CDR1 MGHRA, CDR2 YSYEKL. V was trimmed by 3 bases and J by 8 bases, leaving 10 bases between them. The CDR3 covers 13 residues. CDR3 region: CASSQGIQEKLFF. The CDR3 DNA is TGCGCCAGCAGCCAGGGAATTCAAGAAAAACTGTTTTTT.

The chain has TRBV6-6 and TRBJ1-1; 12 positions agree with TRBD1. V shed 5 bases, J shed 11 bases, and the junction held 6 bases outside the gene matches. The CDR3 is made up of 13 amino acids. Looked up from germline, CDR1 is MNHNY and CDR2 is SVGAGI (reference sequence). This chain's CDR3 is CASSGTGGAMAFF. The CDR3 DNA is TGTGCCAGCAGTGGGACAGGGGGCGCGATGGCTTTCTTT.

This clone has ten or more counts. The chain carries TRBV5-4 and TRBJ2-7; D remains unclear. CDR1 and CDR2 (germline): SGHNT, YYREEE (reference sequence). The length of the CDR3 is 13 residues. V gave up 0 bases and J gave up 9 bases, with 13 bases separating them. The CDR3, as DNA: TGTGCCAGCAGCTTGGCAGGCCAGGTCGCGCAGTACTTC. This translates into CASSLAGQVAQYF.

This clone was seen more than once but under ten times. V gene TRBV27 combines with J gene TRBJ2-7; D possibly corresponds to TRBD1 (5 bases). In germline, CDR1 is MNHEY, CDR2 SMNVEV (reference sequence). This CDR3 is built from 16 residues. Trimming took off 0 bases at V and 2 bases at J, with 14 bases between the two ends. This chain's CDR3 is CASSLSNGRVAYEQYF. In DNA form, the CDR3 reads TGTGCCAGCAGTTTATCCAACGGCAGGGTAGCCTACGAGCAGTACTTC.

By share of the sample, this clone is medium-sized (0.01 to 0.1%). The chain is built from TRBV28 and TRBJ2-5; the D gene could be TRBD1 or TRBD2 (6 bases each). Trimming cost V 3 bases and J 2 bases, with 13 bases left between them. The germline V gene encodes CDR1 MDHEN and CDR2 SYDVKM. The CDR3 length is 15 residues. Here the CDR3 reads CASSLDLGGQETQYF. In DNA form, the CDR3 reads TGTGCCAGCAGTTTGGACCTAGGGGGGCAAGAGACCCAGTACTTC.

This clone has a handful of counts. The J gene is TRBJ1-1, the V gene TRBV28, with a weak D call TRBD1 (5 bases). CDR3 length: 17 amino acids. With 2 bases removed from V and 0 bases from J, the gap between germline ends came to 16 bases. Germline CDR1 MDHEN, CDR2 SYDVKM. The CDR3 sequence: CASSLRWAGRMNTEAFF. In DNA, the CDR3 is TGTGCCAGCAGTTTACGGTGGGCAGGGAGAATGAACACTGAAGCTTTCTTT.

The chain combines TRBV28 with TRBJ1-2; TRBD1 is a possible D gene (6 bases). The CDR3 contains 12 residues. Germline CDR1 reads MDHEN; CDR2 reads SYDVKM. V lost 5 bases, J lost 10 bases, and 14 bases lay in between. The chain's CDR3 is CASSNPGTFYTF. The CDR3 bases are TGTGCCAGCAGTAATCCCGGGACATTCTACACCTTC.

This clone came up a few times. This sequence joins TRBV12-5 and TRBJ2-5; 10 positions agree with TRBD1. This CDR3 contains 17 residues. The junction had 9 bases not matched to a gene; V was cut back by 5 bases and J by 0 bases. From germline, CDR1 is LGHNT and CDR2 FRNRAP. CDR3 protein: CASGLAGTGEYQETQYF. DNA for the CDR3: TGTGCTAGTGGTCTAGCCGGGACAGGGGAGTACCAAGAGACCCAGTACTTC. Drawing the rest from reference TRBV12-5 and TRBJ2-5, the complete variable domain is DARVTQTPRHKVTEMGQEVTMRCQPILGHNTVFWYRQTMMQGLELLAYFRNRAPLDDSGMPKDRFSAEMPDATLATLKIQPSEPRDSAVYFCASGLAGTGEYQETQYFGPGTRLLVL.

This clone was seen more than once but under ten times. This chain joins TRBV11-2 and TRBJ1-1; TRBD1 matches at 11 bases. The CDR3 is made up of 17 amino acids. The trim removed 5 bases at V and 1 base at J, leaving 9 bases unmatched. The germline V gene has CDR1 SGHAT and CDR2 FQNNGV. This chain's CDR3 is CASSQTRTGGTNTEAFF. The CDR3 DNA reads TGTGCCAGCAGCCAGACGAGGACAGGGGGCACGAACACTGAAGCTTTCTTT.

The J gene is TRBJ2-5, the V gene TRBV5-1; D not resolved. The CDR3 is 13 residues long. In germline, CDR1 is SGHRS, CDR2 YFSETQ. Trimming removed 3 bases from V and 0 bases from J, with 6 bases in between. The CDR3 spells CASSSLNQETQYF. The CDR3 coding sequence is TGCGCCAGCAGCTCTCTCAACCAAGAGACCCAGTACTTC.

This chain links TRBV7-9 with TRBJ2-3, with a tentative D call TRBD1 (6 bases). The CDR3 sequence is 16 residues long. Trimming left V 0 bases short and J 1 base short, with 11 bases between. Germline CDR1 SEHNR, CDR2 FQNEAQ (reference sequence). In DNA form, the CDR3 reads TGTGCCAGCAGCTTAGCCAGGGGTTCGGGCACAGATACGCAGTATTTT. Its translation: CASSLARGSGTDTQYF.

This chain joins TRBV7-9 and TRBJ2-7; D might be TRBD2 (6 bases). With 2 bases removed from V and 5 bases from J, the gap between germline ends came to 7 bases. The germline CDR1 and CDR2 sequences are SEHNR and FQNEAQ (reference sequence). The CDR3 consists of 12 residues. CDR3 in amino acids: CASSLTGDEQYF. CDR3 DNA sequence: TGTGCCAGCAGCTTAACGGGGGACGAGCAGTACTTC.

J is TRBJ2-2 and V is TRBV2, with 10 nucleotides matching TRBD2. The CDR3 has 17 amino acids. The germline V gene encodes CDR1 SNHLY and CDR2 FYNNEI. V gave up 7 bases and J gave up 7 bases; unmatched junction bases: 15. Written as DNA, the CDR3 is TGTGCCAGCACCACCTACAGGCTAGCGGGAGTTAGCGGGGAGCTGTTTTTT. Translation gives CASTTYRLAGVSGELFF.

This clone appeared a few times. CDR3 sequence: CASAPGGTEAFF. CDR3 sequence (DNA): TGTGCCAGCGCGCCCGGGGGAACTGAAGCTTTCTTT. The V and J genes are TRBV5-6 and TRBJ1-1; tentatively, D is TRBD1 (5 bases). Trimming took 7 bases from V and 5 from J, leaving 12 bases between them. Germline-derived CDR1 and CDR2 are SGHDT and YYEEEE. The CDR3 has 12 amino acids.

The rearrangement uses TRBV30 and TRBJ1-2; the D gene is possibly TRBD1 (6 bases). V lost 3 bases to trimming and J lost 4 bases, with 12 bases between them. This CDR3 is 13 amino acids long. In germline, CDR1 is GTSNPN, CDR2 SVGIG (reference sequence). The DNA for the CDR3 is TGTGCCTGGAGCACAGGGTCCCTCTATGGCTACACCTTC. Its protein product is CAWSTGSLYGYTF.

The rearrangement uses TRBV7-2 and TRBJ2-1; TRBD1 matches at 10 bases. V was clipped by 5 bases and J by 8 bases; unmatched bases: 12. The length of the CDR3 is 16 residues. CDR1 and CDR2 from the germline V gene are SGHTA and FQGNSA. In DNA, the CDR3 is TGTGCCAGCAGCCTTGGGGACAGGGGAAATTGGCATGAGCAGTTCTTC. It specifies CASSLGDRGNWHEQFF.

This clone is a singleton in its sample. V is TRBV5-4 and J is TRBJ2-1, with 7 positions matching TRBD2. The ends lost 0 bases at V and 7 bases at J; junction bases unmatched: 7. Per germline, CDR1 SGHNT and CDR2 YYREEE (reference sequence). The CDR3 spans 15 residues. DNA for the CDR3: TGTGCCAGCAGCTTGGGAGCGGGGAGGTTTAATGAGCAGTTCTTC. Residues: CASSLGAGRFNEQFF.

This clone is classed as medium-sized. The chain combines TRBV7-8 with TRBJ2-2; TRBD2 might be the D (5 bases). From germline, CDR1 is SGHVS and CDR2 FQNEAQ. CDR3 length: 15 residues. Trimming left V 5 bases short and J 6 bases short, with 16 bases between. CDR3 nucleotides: TGTGCCAGCAGCGTTAGCGTCTTCAATTCCGGGGAGCTGTTTTTT. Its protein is CASSVSVFNSGELFF.

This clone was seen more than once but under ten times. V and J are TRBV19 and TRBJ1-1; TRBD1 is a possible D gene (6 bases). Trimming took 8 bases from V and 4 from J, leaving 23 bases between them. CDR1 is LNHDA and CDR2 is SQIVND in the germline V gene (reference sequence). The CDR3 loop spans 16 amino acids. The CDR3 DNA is TGTGCCAGTGCAACACCATACCAGGGGAGAGTCACTGAAGCTTTCTTT. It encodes CASATPYQGRVTEAFF.

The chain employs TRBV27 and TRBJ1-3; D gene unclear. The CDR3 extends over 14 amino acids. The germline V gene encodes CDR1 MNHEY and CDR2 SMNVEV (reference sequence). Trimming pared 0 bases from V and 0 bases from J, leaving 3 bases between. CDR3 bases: TGTGCCAGCAGTTTATCGTACTCTGGAAACACCATATATTTT. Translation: CASSLSYSGNTIYF.

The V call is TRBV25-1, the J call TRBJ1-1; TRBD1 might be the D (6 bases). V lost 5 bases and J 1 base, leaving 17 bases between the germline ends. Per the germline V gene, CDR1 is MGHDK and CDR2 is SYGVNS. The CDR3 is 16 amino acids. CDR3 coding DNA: TGTGCCAGCAGTCCCGACCCGGGACAAAGGAACACTGAAGCTTTCTTT. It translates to CASSPDPGQRNTEAFF.